A selection of T cell receptor beta chains follows, all from one sample in a study of T cells in Graves' hyperthyroidism and ophthalmopathy. TCRdb reanalysed the multiplex PCR reads using MiXCR and keeps one entry per CDR3 protein. The sample has 400,000 or so distinct CDR3 sequences; 14% are singletons. The sequencing input was blood. The receptors derive from a woman in her 30s with Graves' ophthalmopathy. Both conserved end residues are part of each CDR3. A D gene is named only where the DNA matches it firmly. The size field is filled for only some rows; it gives once, few, many or a size class.

clone size: many; J gene: TRBJ1-3; V gene: TRBV3-1; D gene: .; CDR3 protein: CASSQLKYSGNTIYF; CDR3 DNA: TGTGCCAGCAGCCAACTAAAGTACTCTGGAAACACCATATATTTT
clone size: many; J gene: TRBJ2-2; V gene: TRBV18; D gene: .; CDR3 protein: CASSVLPTGVAGELFF; CDR3 DNA: TGTGCCAGCTCCGTGCTCCCTACTGGGGTCGCCGGGGAGCTGTTTTTT
clone size: .; J gene: TRBJ1-2; V gene: TRBV15; D gene: .; CDR3 protein: CATSPSLGNYGYTF; CDR3 DNA: TGTGCCACCAGCCCCTCCCTTGGGAACTATGGCTACACCTTC
clone size: .; J gene: TRBJ2-5; V gene: TRBV9; D gene: TRBD2; CDR3 protein: CASSASLADQETQYF; CDR3 DNA: TGTGCCAGCAGCGCCTCCCTAGCGGACCAAGAGACCCAGTACTTC
clone size: many; J gene: TRBJ2-4; V gene: TRBV20-1; D gene: TRBD2; CDR3 protein: CSARDPPVAGGITAKNIQYF; CDR3 DNA: TGCAGTGCTAGAGATCCCCCCGTAGCGGGGGGGATTACGGCCAAAAACATTCAGTACTTC
clone size: many; J gene: TRBJ1-2; V gene: TRBV27; D gene: .; CDR3 protein: CASRRDIMDGYTF; CDR3 DNA: TGTGCCAGCAGGCGGGATATCATGGATGGCTACACCTTC
clone size: many; J gene: TRBJ1-5; V gene: TRBV28; D gene: .; CDR3 protein: CASSKEYSNQPQHF; CDR3 DNA: TGTGCCAGCAGTAAGGAGTATAGCAATCAGCCCCAGCATTTT
clone size: .; J gene: TRBJ2-1; V gene: TRBV19; D gene: TRBD2; CDR3 protein: CASSIYFGTSAYNEQFF; CDR3 DNA: TGTGCCAGTAGTATATATTTCGGGACTAGCGCTTACAATGAGCAGTTCTTC
clone size: many; J gene: TRBJ2-7; V gene: TRBV20-1; D gene: .; CDR3 protein: CSASSGVLAEQYF; CDR3 DNA: TGCAGTGCTTCCTCGGGAGTACTAGCCGAGCAGTACTTC
clone size: .; J gene: TRBJ2-3; V gene: TRBV9; D gene: TRBD2; CDR3 protein: CASSVGRGGAPGTDTQYF; CDR3 DNA: TGTGCCAGCAGCGTAGGACGCGGGGGGGCTCCCGGCACAGATACGCAGTATTTT
clone size: .; J gene: TRBJ1-1; V gene: TRBV5-6; D gene: TRBD1; CDR3 protein: CANRLQGGTEAFF; CDR3 DNA: TGTGCCAACAGACTACAGGGGGGCACTGAAGCTTTCTTT
clone size: few; J gene: TRBJ2-7; V gene: TRBV5-6; D gene: .; CDR3 protein: CASSLSAGTNPSYEQYF; CDR3 DNA: TGTGCCAGCAGCTTGTCTGCCGGGACAAACCCCTCCTACGAGCAGTACTTC
clone size: many; J gene: TRBJ1-3; V gene: TRBV2; D gene: .; CDR3 protein: CARTQGTGNTIYF; CDR3 DNA: TGTGCCAGAACGCAAGGGACTGGAAACACCATATATTTT
clone size: many; J gene: TRBJ2-3; V gene: TRBV2; D gene: TRBD2; CDR3 protein: CASNGGWDTQYF; CDR3 DNA: TGTGCCAGCAACGGGGGGTGGGATACGCAGTATTTT
clone size: many; J gene: TRBJ1-2; V gene: TRBV29-1; D gene: .; CDR3 protein: CSVEEGYGYTF; CDR3 DNA: TGCAGCGTTGAAGAGGGCTATGGCTACACCTTC
clone size: .; J gene: TRBJ1-5; V gene: TRBV25-1; D gene: .; CDR3 protein: CASSEVGMHQPQHF; CDR3 DNA: TGTGCCAGCAGTGAAGTAGGGATGCATCAGCCCCAGCATTTT
clone size: many; J gene: TRBJ2-5; V gene: TRBV6-1; D gene: .; CDR3 protein: CASSEGRGVSETQYF; CDR3 DNA: TGTGCCAGCAGTGAAGGTCGCGGGGTTTCGGAGACCCAGTACTTC
clone size: many; J gene: TRBJ2-1; V gene: TRBV20-1; D gene: TRBD2; CDR3 protein: CSAPGLADNEQFF; CDR3 DNA: TGCAGTGCCCCGGGACTAGCGGACAATGAGCAGTTCTTC
clone size: many; J gene: TRBJ2-1; V gene: TRBV12-3/TRBV12-4; D gene: TRBD1; CDR3 protein: CASSFRDRVNEQFF; CDR3 DNA: TGTGCCAGCAGTTTTAGGGACAGGGTAAATGAGCAGTTCTTC
clone size: .; J gene: TRBJ1-3; V gene: TRBV7-3; D gene: .; CDR3 protein: CASSLSGTGNTIYF; CDR3 DNA: TGTGCCAGCAGCCTCTCCGGGACCGGAAACACCATATATTTT
clone size: many; J gene: TRBJ1-5; V gene: TRBV28; D gene: TRBD1; CDR3 protein: CASTGQGDQPQHF; CDR3 DNA: TGTGCCAGCACCGGACAGGGCGATCAGCCCCAGCATTTT
clone size: many; J gene: TRBJ1-5; V gene: TRBV12-3/TRBV12-4; D gene: .; CDR3 protein: CASSLGRSGDTQHF; CDR3 DNA: TGTGCCAGCAGTTTGGGCAGGTCGGGGGATACCCAGCATTTT
clone size: .; J gene: TRBJ2-1; V gene: TRBV7-9; D gene: .; CDR3 protein: CASSSQGSEQFF; CDR3 DNA: TGTGCCAGCAGCTCCCAGGGGTCTGAGCAGTTCTTC
clone size: .; J gene: TRBJ2-2; V gene: TRBV20-1; D gene: .; CDR3 protein: CSARDLVAPNTGELFF; CDR3 DNA: TGCAGTGCTAGAGATCTAGTAGCCCCGAACACCGGGGAGCTGTTTTTT
clone size: many; J gene: TRBJ2-3; V gene: TRBV3-1; D gene: .; CDR3 protein: CASSQVVGTDTQYF; CDR3 DNA: TGTGCCAGCAGCCAAGTTGTAGGCACAGATACGCAGTATTTT
clone size: many; J gene: TRBJ1-2; V gene: TRBV20-1; D gene: TRBD1; CDR3 protein: CSAIPGQGLSGYTF; CDR3 DNA: TGCAGTGCTATCCCGGGACAGGGGTTGAGTGGCTACACCTTC
clone size: .; J gene: TRBJ2-2; V gene: TRBV9; D gene: .; CDR3 protein: CASCGDYTGELFF; CDR3 DNA: TGTGCCAGCTGTGGGGACTACACCGGGGAGCTGTTTTTT
clone size: many; J gene: TRBJ2-5; V gene: TRBV24-1; D gene: .; CDR3 protein: CATSDFDFRALGQETQYF; CDR3 DNA: TGTGCCACCAGTGACTTCGACTTTCGGGCTCTTGGCCAAGAGACCCAGTACTTC
clone size: many; J gene: TRBJ1-5; V gene: TRBV20-1; D gene: .; CDR3 protein: CSANWGRDSNQPQHF; CDR3 DNA: TGCAGTGCTAATTGGGGCAGAGATAGCAATCAGCCCCAGCATTTT
clone size: many; J gene: TRBJ2-2; V gene: TRBV11-1; D gene: .; CDR3 protein: CASSLAGYGSYTGELFF; CDR3 DNA: TGTGCCAGCAGCTTAGCAGGGTACGGATCGTACACCGGGGAGCTGTTTTTT
clone size: many; J gene: TRBJ1-2; V gene: TRBV2; D gene: TRBD1; CDR3 protein: CASNPQQGARGYTF; CDR3 DNA: TGTGCCAGCAATCCTCAACAGGGGGCTCGGGGCTACACCTTC
clone size: many; J gene: TRBJ1-2; V gene: TRBV28; D gene: .; CDR3 protein: CSTGGGYGYTF; CDR3 DNA: TGTTCGACGGGCGGGGGCTATGGCTACACCTTC
clone size: many; J gene: TRBJ2-1; V gene: TRBV11-2; D gene: TRBD2; CDR3 protein: CASSLGSGGAFEQFF; CDR3 DNA: TGTGCCAGCAGCTTAGGTAGCGGGGGGGCCTTTGAGCAGTTCTTC
clone size: .; J gene: TRBJ1-2; V gene: TRBV12-3/TRBV12-4; D gene: .; CDR3 protein: CASSLDLGAYGYTF; CDR3 DNA: TGTGCCAGCAGTTTAGATTTAGGGGCCTATGGCTACACCTTC
clone size: few; J gene: TRBJ2-7; V gene: TRBV10-3; D gene: TRBD1; CDR3 protein: CAIRSEGQGFYEQYF; CDR3 DNA: TGTGCCATCAGAAGCGAGGGACAGGGGTTCTACGAGCAGTACTTC
clone size: .; J gene: TRBJ1-3; V gene: TRBV28; D gene: .; CDR3 protein: CASSYPTASGTTIYF; CDR3 DNA: TGTGCCAGCAGTTATCCCACAGCATCTGGAACCACCATATATTTT
clone size: many; J gene: TRBJ2-7; V gene: TRBV7-9; D gene: .; CDR3 protein: CASSRGSFDEQYF; CDR3 DNA: TGTGCCAGCAGTAGGGGTAGCTTCGACGAGCAGTACTTC
clone size: .; J gene: TRBJ2-2; V gene: TRBV9; D gene: .; CDR3 protein: CASNQQGLMETGELFF; CDR3 DNA: TGTGCCAGCAACCAACAGGGTCTTATGGAAACCGGGGAGCTGTTTTTT
clone size: many; J gene: TRBJ2-5; V gene: TRBV5-1; D gene: .; CDR3 protein: CASSERTQTLETQYF; CDR3 DNA: TGCGCCAGCAGCGAAAGGACGCAGACATTAGAGACCCAGTACTTC
clone size: .; J gene: TRBJ2-5; V gene: TRBV11-2; D gene: .; CDR3 protein: CASSLLGAQYF; CDR3 DNA: TGTGCCAGCAGCTTACTGGGGGCCCAGTACTTC
clone size: many; J gene: TRBJ1-6; V gene: TRBV20-1; D gene: .; CDR3 protein: CSARRGTPANSPLHF; CDR3 DNA: TGCAGTGCTAGACGTGGGACGCCTGCGAATTCACCCCTCCACTTT
clone size: few; J gene: TRBJ2-4; V gene: TRBV20-1; D gene: TRBD2; CDR3 protein: CSARLSGFTKNIQYF; CDR3 DNA: TGCAGTGCTAGACTTAGCGGGTTCACCAAAAACATTCAGTACTTC
clone size: few; J gene: TRBJ2-1; V gene: TRBV28; D gene: .; CDR3 protein: CATHWASSYNEQFF; CDR3 DNA: TGTGCCACCCACTGGGCCAGCTCCTACAATGAGCAGTTCTTC
clone size: .; J gene: TRBJ2-7; V gene: TRBV4-1; D gene: .; CDR3 protein: CASSQVKGTPYEQYF; CDR3 DNA: TGCGCCAGCAGCCAAGTAAAGGGGACACCCTACGAGCAGTACTTC
clone size: many; J gene: TRBJ1-1; V gene: TRBV6-1; D gene: .; CDR3 protein: CASSPAPGARSEAFF; CDR3 DNA: TGTGCCAGCAGTCCCGCCCCGGGGGCGAGGTCTGAAGCTTTCTTT
clone size: .; J gene: TRBJ1-2; V gene: TRBV4-1; D gene: TRBD1; CDR3 protein: CASSHAFRGRGGYTF; CDR3 DNA: TGCGCCAGCAGCCACGCTTTTAGGGGGCGAGGTGGCTACACCTTC
clone size: .; J gene: TRBJ2-2; V gene: TRBV20-1; D gene: TRBD2; CDR3 protein: CSARIAGSNTGELFF; CDR3 DNA: TGCAGTGCCCGGATAGCGGGGTCGAACACCGGGGAGCTGTTTTTT
clone size: many; J gene: TRBJ1-4; V gene: TRBV2; D gene: TRBD1; CDR3 protein: CASSVTGLEKLFF; CDR3 DNA: TGTGCCAGCAGTGTGACAGGGCTTGAAAAACTGTTTTTT
clone size: many; J gene: TRBJ2-1; V gene: TRBV7-9; D gene: .; CDR3 protein: CASSPTQVNEQFF; CDR3 DNA: TGTGCCAGCAGCCCAACCCAGGTCAATGAGCAGTTCTTC
clone size: many; J gene: TRBJ1-4; V gene: TRBV30; D gene: .; CDR3 protein: CAWDNVNEKLFF; CDR3 DNA: TGTGCCTGGGACAACGTTAATGAAAAACTGTTTTTT
clone size: few; J gene: TRBJ2-1; V gene: TRBV7-2; D gene: .; CDR3 protein: CAGSPDPAYNEQFF; CDR3 DNA: TGTGCCGGCAGCCCCGACCCGGCCTACAATGAGCAGTTCTTC
clone size: once; J gene: TRBJ2-1; V gene: TRBV30; D gene: TRBD2; CDR3 protein: CAWSSSGGAWNEQFF; CDR3 DNA: TGTGCCTGGAGTTCTAGCGGGGGGGCGTGGAATGAGCAGTTCTTC
clone size: many; J gene: TRBJ1-2; V gene: TRBV3-1; D gene: .; CDR3 protein: CASSHTVQRHGYTF; CDR3 DNA: TGTGCCAGCAGCCACACTGTGCAGAGGCATGGCTACACCTTC
clone size: many; J gene: TRBJ1-1; V gene: TRBV7-2; D gene: TRBD1; CDR3 protein: CASSFQGANTEAFF; CDR3 DNA: TGTGCCAGCAGCTTCCAGGGGGCCAACACTGAAGCTTTCTTT
clone size: few; J gene: TRBJ1-5; V gene: TRBV19; D gene: .; CDR3 protein: CASSIDATGRNQPQHF; CDR3 DNA: TGTGCCAGTAGTATAGACGCTACGGGGCGGAATCAGCCCCAGCATTTT